This TCR beta chain stems from a study of radiation and T cells in renal cell carcinoma. Profiled with immunoSEQ multiplex PCR; TCRdb holds only in-frame clones, not every one. This sample carries 94,000 or so clones, 70% to 85% of them seen once, and the ten largest clones take roughly 6.8%. V was clipped by 4 bases and J by 6 bases, with 21 bases between them. The germline V gene has CDR1 SGHDT and CDR2 YYEEEE. CDR3 length: 16 amino acids. Described time point: baseline pretreatment blood. Treatment described: 15 Gy SBRT to primary tumor, nephrectomy 4 weeks later. Sequencing used blood, obtained from a patient whose treatment included radiotherapy and nephrectomy. The TCR comes from a man aged 60 to 75 with renal cell carcinoma. The rearrangement links TRBV5-6 to TRBJ2-3; D gene uncertain. The CDR3 DNA reads as TGTGCCAGCAGCCTCCAGGACCCGCTAATGCTCGATACGCAGTATTTT. It translates to CASSLQDPLMLDTQYF.